The 4 T cell receptor beta chains below were found in one sample sequenced in a study of blood T cell repertoires in COVID-19. Assay used: immunoSEQ multiplex PCR; TCRdb lists only in-frame clones, some missing. The table shows about 170,000 clones, with under 95% occurring only once. Source material: peripheral blood. The receptors stem from a man younger than 35 with COVID-19, enrolled during active disease.

This clone occurred many times. CDR3 in DNA: TGTGCCAGTAGTATAGGGGTAGGCGGGAGCCCCTACAATGAGCAGTTCTTC. This gives the protein CASSIGVGGSPYNEQFF. The rearrangement links TRBV19 to TRBJ2-1; 7 bases match TRBD2. The V and J ends lost 1 base and 2 bases, in that order; junction bases with no gene match: 8. The CDR3 length is 17 residues. Germline loops: CDR1 LNHDA, CDR2 SQIVND (reference sequence).

V usage is TRBV19 and J usage is TRBJ2-2, with 7 nucleotides matching TRBD2. The CDR3 runs to 15 residues. The V segment lost 8 bases and the J segment 3 bases; nucleotides outside the gene matches: 9. Germline V CDR1 and CDR2: LNHDA, SQIVND (reference sequence). CDR3 coding DNA: TGTGCCAGTTTCTCTGGGCGGGAGTACACCGGGGAGCTGTTTTTT. Its protein product is CASFSGREYTGELFF.

The V call is TRBV5-1, the J call TRBJ2-1; 11 bases match TRBD2. The CDR3 covers 17 residues. With 5 bases clipped from V and 4 bases from J, the junction kept 11 bases outside the gene matches. In germline, CDR1 is SGHRS, CDR2 YFSETQ. The chain's CDR3 is CASSLYTGTSGYNEQFF. The CDR3 DNA reads as TGCGCCAGCAGTCTTTATACCGGGACTAGCGGATACAATGAGCAGTTCTTC.

This rearrangement joins TRBV19 to TRBJ2-7, with a tentative D call TRBD2 (5 bases). V was shortened by 0 bases and J by 3 bases, with 9 bases between the two germline ends. Germline lookup yields CDR1 LNHDA and CDR2 SQIVND (reference sequence). The length of the CDR3 is 14 residues. The CDR3 spells CASSIEGGGYEQYF. The DNA for the CDR3 is TGTGCCAGTAGTATAGAGGGCGGAGGCTACGAGCAGTACTTC.